These 32 T cell receptor beta chains share one sample of origin, sequenced in a study of blood T cell repertoires in COVID-19. Assay used: immunoSEQ multiplex PCR; TCRdb lists only in-frame clones, some missing. Of around 150,000 clones in the sample, 80% were seen once. What was sequenced was PBMCs or T cells enriched from blood (not recorded which). Receptors originate from a man aged 35 to 55 who had recovered from COVID-19.

The chain combines TRBV5-1 with TRBJ2-3; 9 positions match TRBD2. The V segment lost 4 bases and the J segment 4 bases; nucleotides outside the gene matches: 10. The germline V gene encodes CDR1 SGHRS and CDR2 YFSETQ. This CDR3 contains 16 residues. The CDR3 loop is CASSPDSAGGSDTQYF. DNA for the CDR3: TGCGCCAGCAGCCCCGACTCGGCGGGGGGGTCAGATACGCAGTATTTT. Full variable domain (remainder filled in from reference TRBV5-1 and TRBJ2-3): KAGVTQTPRYLIKTRGQQVTLSCSPISGHRSVSWYQQTPGQGLQFLFEYFSETQRNKGNFPGRFSGRQFSNSRSEMNVSTLELGDSALYLCASSPDSAGGSDTQYFGPGTRLTVL.

V is TRBV24-1 and J is TRBJ2-7; D is possibly TRBD1 (7 bases). Germline V gives CDR1 KGHDR, CDR2 SFDVKD. This CDR3 comprises 19 residues. V lost 7 bases and J 5 bases, leaving 32 bases between the germline ends. CDR3 sequence: CATSRTGRKGGRGLDEQYV. For the CDR3, the DNA is TGTGCCACCAGCCGGACAGGACGTAAAGGGGGGCGAGGCCTAGACGAGCAGTACGTC.

The chain couples TRBV5-6 to TRBJ1-2; D gene ambiguous. Per the germline V gene, CDR1 is SGHDT and CDR2 is YYEEEE. CDR3 length equals 12 residues. V gave up 5 bases and J gave up 5 bases, with 10 bases separating them. In DNA form, the CDR3 reads TGTGCCAGCAGTCCCGGGGAGTATGGCTACACCTTC. It encodes CASSPGEYGYTF.

This clone was detected only a few times. This chain connects TRBV5-4 to TRBJ2-1, with 11 bases matching TRBD1. Trimming at V came to 4 bases and at J to 9 bases, leaving 15 bases not matched to a gene. Per the germline V gene, CDR1 is SGHNT and CDR2 is YYREEE (reference sequence). The CDR3 runs 17 residues. CDR3 amino acids: CASSPDPGQGARSEQFF. CDR3 nucleotides: TGTGCCAGCAGCCCTGATCCCGGACAGGGGGCGCGGAGTGAGCAGTTCTTC.

V usage is TRBV13 and J usage is TRBJ1-4, with TRBD1 as a possible D gene (5 bases). Between the trimmed V and J ends, which lost 0 bases and 8 bases, there was a span of 10 bases. The CDR3 loop spans 14 amino acids. In germline, CDR1 is PRHDT, CDR2 FYEKMQ (reference sequence). This CDR3 is CASSLGDGGEKLFF. In DNA form, the CDR3 reads TGTGCCAGCAGCTTAGGGGACGGGGGAGAAAAACTGTTTTTT.

J is TRBJ2-2 and V is TRBV18; TRBD2 might be the D (5 bases). This CDR3 is built from 17 residues. The ends were cut back, 1 base at V and 3 bases at J, with 15 bases in the middle. Germline lookup yields CDR1 KGHSH and CDR2 LQKENI. The CDR3 here is CASSPQYEGRDTGELFF. The DNA for the CDR3 is TGTGCCAGCTCACCACAGTATGAGGGAAGGGACACCGGGGAGCTGTTTTTT.

This chain uses TRBV2 with TRBJ1-5; D gene uncertain. Germline V gene lookup returns CDR1 SNHLY and CDR2 FYNNEI. This CDR3 comprises 15 residues. Trimming shortened V by 7 bases and J by 1 base, and 14 bases separated the two germline ends. CDR3 sequence: CASTTGDRSNQPQHF. For the CDR3, the DNA is TGTGCCAGCACTACGGGTGATAGGAGCAATCAGCCCCAGCATTTT.

This sequence joins TRBV19 and TRBJ1-3, with TRBD1 matching 8 bases. The V and J ends lost 9 bases and 8 bases, in that order; junction bases with no gene match: 12. Germline CDR1 LNHDA, CDR2 SQIVND (reference sequence). The CDR3 consists of 14 residues. CDR3 sequence: CASTRTGFLDTIYF. The CDR3 DNA is TGTGCCAGCACCCGGACAGGGTTTTTGGACACCATATATTTT.

J is TRBJ2-5 and V is TRBV4-1; TRBD1 might be the D (5 bases). CDR1 and CDR2 from the germline V gene are MGHRA and YSYEKL. This CDR3 has 14 amino acids. The V and J ends lost 4 bases and 5 bases respectively, with 14 bases between them. The CDR3: CASSLWGPQETQYF. The CDR3 DNA follows: TGCGCCAGCAGCCTTTGGGGCCCTCAGGAGACCCAGTACTTC.

This clone was recorded many times. This chain links TRBV2 with TRBJ1-1; D might be TRBD1 (6 bases). CDR1 SNHLY and CDR2 FYNNEI come from the germline V gene. V was clipped by 6 bases and J by 3 bases, with 11 bases between them. This CDR3 contains 13 residues. The CDR3 is CASRGGWDTEAFF. The CDR3, as DNA: TGTGCCAGCAGAGGGGGATGGGACACTGAAGCTTTCTTT.

Concerning this clone itself: The junction departs from germline at one end; a sequencing error may be responsible. The chain couples TRBV7-9 to TRBJ1-2, with TRBD1 as a possible D gene (6 bases). Germline lookup yields CDR1 SEHNR and CDR2 FQNEAQ (reference sequence). This CDR3 has 10 amino acids. For the CDR3, the DNA is TGTGCCAGCAGCTCATTGGGGGCTGACTTC. Translation: CASSSLGADF. Variable domain in full (rest from reference TRBV7-9 and TRBJ1-2): DTGVSQNPRHKITKRGQNVTFRCDPISEHNRLYWYRQTLGQGPEFLTYFQNEAQLEKSRLLSDRFSAERPKGSFSTLEIQRTEQGDSAMYLCASSSLGADFGSGTRLTVV.

The rearrangement uses TRBV6-5 and TRBJ1-1; D is unclear. The V gene lost 0 bases and the J gene lost 4 bases, with 12 bases spanning the gap. CDR1 is MNHEY, CDR2 SVGAGI, per germline. CDR3 length: 15 residues. The CDR3 sequence: CASSYSRSSSTEAFF. In DNA, the CDR3 is TGTGCCAGCAGTTACTCGCGGTCCTCGAGCACTGAAGCTTTCTTT.

This clone was counted a few times. The V and J genes are TRBV5-5 and TRBJ2-7, with D perhaps TRBD1 (5 bases). This CDR3 spans 14 amino acids. V was cut by 0 bases and J by 7 bases, with 14 bases left in between. Germline CDR1 SGHKS, CDR2 YYEKEE (reference sequence). The chain's CDR3 is CASSLGQGHGEQYF. CDR3 bases: TGTGCCAGCAGCTTGGGGCAGGGTCATGGTGAGCAGTACTTC.

This clone has a handful of counts. The chain joins TRBV5-5 to TRBJ1-3; D is possibly TRBD1 (5 bases). This CDR3 spans 15 amino acids. CDR1 and CDR2 from the germline V gene are SGHKS and YYEKEE (reference sequence). Trimming took 1 base from V and 4 from J, leaving 12 bases between them. The CDR3 nucleotides are TGTGCCAGCAGCTTGTTAGGGGCCCCCGGAAACACCATATATTTT. This sequence encodes CASSLLGAPGNTIYF.

The CDR3 DNA reads TGTGCCAGCAGCGCTGTGATTCTAACCCCAGGGGCAGATACGCAGTATTTT. Protein: CASSAVILTPGADTQYF. The chain couples TRBV6-4 to TRBJ2-3, with a tentative D call TRBD1 (6 bases). The V end was cut by 6 bases, the J end by 4 bases, with 23 bases between. Germline values: CDR1 MRHNA, CDR2 SNTAGT. The CDR3 totals 17 residues.

This rearrangement joins TRBV29-1 to TRBJ1-5, with TRBD1 as a possible D gene (5 bases). The V end was cut by 7 bases, the J end by 4 bases, with 14 bases between. Germline-derived CDR1 and CDR2 are SQVTM and ANQGSEA. The CDR3 consists of 13 residues. The CDR3 sequence: CSAQTGGNQPQHF. CDR3 coding DNA: TGCAGCGCCCAAACCGGGGGGAATCAGCCCCAGCATTTT.

CDR3 protein: CAWGQGLSSGNTIYF. In DNA form, the CDR3 reads TGTGCCTGGGGCCAGGGCCTCAGCTCTGGAAACACCATATATTTT. This sequence joins TRBV30 and TRBJ1-3, with D possibly matching TRBD1 (5 bases). V was trimmed by 5 bases and J by 0 bases, leaving 14 bases between them. Germline V gene lookup returns CDR1 GTSNPN and CDR2 SVGIG (reference sequence). CDR3 length: 15 amino acids.

The chain couples TRBV6-6 to TRBJ2-6, with TRBD2 as a possible D gene (5 bases). CDR3 length: 16 amino acids. Deletions cut 8 bases from V and 3 bases from J, with 17 bases between. CDR1 is MNHNY, CDR2 SVGAGI, per germline (reference sequence). The CDR3 here is CASGLAGQSGANVLTF. DNA of the CDR3: TGTGCCAGCGGGCTGGCGGGCCAGAGTGGGGCCAACGTCCTGACTTTC.

The chain has TRBV4-1 and TRBJ1-6, with D perhaps TRBD1 (6 bases). Trimming stripped 4 bases from V and 9 bases from J, with 16 bases between. Germline V gives CDR1 MGHRA, CDR2 YSYEKL. CDR3 length equals 15 residues. DNA of the CDR3: TGCGCCAGCAGCCTGGTGGGGGACACTCTTTCACCCCTCCACTTT. Residues: CASSLVGDTLSPLHF.

The table lists this clone with a count of one. V and J are TRBV2 and TRBJ2-7; D not certain. Trimming took 8 bases from V and 2 from J, leaving 16 bases between them. Germline CDR1 is SNHLY and CDR2 is FYNNEI. The CDR3 loop spans 14 amino acids. CDR3 in DNA: TGTGCCAGCCAAAAGGAAGGAAGCGCCTACGAGCAGTACGTC. The encoded protein is CASQKEGSAYEQYV.

This rearrangement joins TRBV19 to TRBJ1-1; no clear D. The length of the CDR3 is 13 residues. V gave up 1 base and J gave up 4 bases, with 7 bases separating them. Germline assignment: CDR1 LNHDA and CDR2 SQIVND (reference sequence). The CDR3 here is CASSIGGSTEAFF. The CDR3 coding sequence is TGTGCCAGTAGTATAGGAGGGAGCACTGAAGCTTTCTTT.

The chain recombines TRBV5-1 with TRBJ1-2; 8 bases fit TRBD1. The V gene's germline CDR1 is SGHRS and CDR2 YFSETQ. The CDR3 spans 13 residues. V was pared by 4 bases and J by 8 bases, with 7 bases of the junction left unmatched. For the CDR3, the DNA is TGCGCCAGCAGCCTCGACAGGGGTAACGGCTACACCTTC. Translation: CASSLDRGNGYTF.

The DNA for the CDR3 is TGTGCCAGTAAAAAGGGGGCCCGAGGCACTGAAGCTTTCTTT. Amino acid sequence: CASKKGARGTEAFF. The V call is TRBV19, the J call TRBJ1-1, with 7 bases matching TRBD1. CDR1 and CDR2 (germline): LNHDA, SQIVND (reference sequence). The CDR3 totals 14 residues. J was trimmed by 4 bases and V by 7 bases; bases with no gene match: 9.

The chain is built from TRBV5-1 and TRBJ2-1; D might be TRBD1 (5 bases). V shed 4 bases and J shed 12 bases, with 23 bases lying between them. CDR3 length equals 15 residues. Per the germline V gene, CDR1 is SGHRS and CDR2 is YFSETQ. CDR3 bases: TGCGCCAGCAGCCCTAATGGGCAGGGAATAACGGGGCAGTTCTTC. Protein product: CASSPNGQGITGQFF.

V and J are TRBV19 and TRBJ1-5; 8 positions agree with TRBD1. Germline trimming cut 7 bases from V and 6 bases from J; bases unmatched to any gene: 11. The CDR3 is 15 amino acids. Germline assignment: CDR1 LNHDA and CDR2 SQIVND (reference sequence). CDR3 sequence (DNA): TGTGCCAGTATGGCCGGACAGGGAAGAGGTCAGCCCCAGCATTTT. It translates to CASMAGQGRGQPQHF.

The chain is built from TRBV11-2 and TRBJ1-5; D uncertain. The CDR3 extends over 12 amino acids. CDR1 and CDR2 (germline): SGHAT, FQNNGV. Trimming removed 1 base at V and 6 bases at J, with 4 bases between. CDR3 coding DNA: TGTGCCAGCAGCTTAGGAGGTCAGCCCCAGCATTTT. Translated: CASSLGGQPQHF.

The chain uses TRBV4-1 and TRBJ2-2, with 11 bases lining up with TRBD2. The ends lost 3 bases at V and 7 bases at J; junction bases unmatched: 7. The CDR3 has 16 amino acids. The V gene's germline CDR1 is MGHRA and CDR2 YSYEKL. In nucleotides, the CDR3 is TGCGCCAGCAGCCAGGTAGCGGGGGGGCCGCACGGGGAGCTGTTTTTT. It codes for CASSQVAGGPHGELFF.

The chain recombines TRBV5-5 with TRBJ2-5; TRBD2 might be the D (5 bases). CDR3 length: 17 amino acids. The germline V gene has CDR1 SGHKS and CDR2 YYEKEE (reference sequence). Between the trimmed V and J ends, which lost 1 base and 5 bases, there was a span of 21 bases. CDR3 DNA: TGTGCCAGCAGCTTGTATTTATCGCTAGCCTCAACGGAGACCCAGTACTTC. Its protein product is CASSLYLSLASTETQYF.

DNA for the CDR3: TGTGCCAGCTCCCAATCGGCAGGGGATTTCTACGAGCAGTACTTC. Its protein is CASSQSAGDFYEQYF. The genes are TRBV3-1 (or the pseudogene TRBV3-2) and TRBJ2-7, with D possibly TRBD1 on 6 matching bases. The V gene's germline CDR1 is LGHDT and CDR2 YNNKEL (reference sequence). Trimming pared 8 bases from V and 3 bases from J, leaving 20 bases between. CDR3 length: 15 amino acids.

The chain employs TRBV6-1 and TRBJ2-7, with 7 bases matching TRBD1. This CDR3 contains 15 residues. J lost 0 bases, V lost 2 bases, and 4 bases had no gene match. The germline CDR1 and CDR2 sequences are MNHNS and SASEGT. CDR3 sequence reads: CASSERAGGSYEQYF. The CDR3 bases are TGTGCCAGCAGTGAACGGGCAGGGGGCTCCTACGAGCAGTACTTC.

The chain is built from TRBV5-1 and TRBJ2-7; 8 nucleotides agree with TRBD2. CDR3 length equals 15 residues. Germline-derived CDR1 and CDR2 are SGHRS and YFSETQ. J was trimmed by 2 bases and V by 4 bases; bases with no gene match: 8. This CDR3 is CASSPGGAVPYEQYF. The CDR3 DNA reads TGCGCCAGCAGCCCGGGAGGGGCCGTCCCCTACGAGCAGTACTTC.

Only a few counts were recorded for this clone. V usage is TRBV29-1 and J usage is TRBJ1-1, with 7 bases that match TRBD1. With 7 bases clipped from V and 7 bases from J, the junction kept 12 bases outside the gene matches. The CDR3 sequence is 13 residues long. CDR1 is SQVTM and CDR2 is ANQGSEA in the germline V gene. In DNA, the CDR3 is TGCAGCGGCCGAACTCAGGGGGTCCTTGAAGCTTTCTTT. It yields the protein CSGRTQGVLEAFF.